Reported below is one T cell receptor beta chain. The germline CDR1 and CDR2 sequences are SEHNR and FQNEAQ (reference sequence). Trimming took off 4 bases at V and 1 base at J, with 13 bases between the two ends. The CDR3 loop spans 15 amino acids. Per the study methods: Reference gene primer amplification gave nucleated cell count estimates. Clones were read by immunoSEQ multiplex PCR, and TCRdb kept only the in-frame ones, dropping some. That table supplies the V and J calls and clone size; D and trimming were determined from the DNA. The sample carries around 130,000 clones, about 86% recorded once. This sample was taken from a study of blood T cell repertoires in COVID-19. Study summary: PBMCs, B-cell-depleted T cells, or T cells provided the cDNA or gDNA that made up the material.

The TCR comes from a woman aged 45 to 65 with acute or convalescent COVID-19. This rearrangement joins TRBV7-9 to TRBJ2-5; D remains ambiguous. Material: peripheral blood. This chain's CDR3 is CASSWSVGLQETQYF. The CDR3 DNA follows: TGTGCCAGCAGCTGGTCTGTGGGCCTCCAAGAGACCCAGTACTTC.